Sequencing of this TCR beta chain was carried out in a study of blood T cell repertoires in COVID-19. Overall study context: Specimens from acute and convalescent COVID-19 originated in the United States, Italy and Spain. T cells, B-cell-depleted T cells, or PBMCs supplied cDNA or gDNA.

Authors' data handling: Cell counts per sample came from amplifying reference gene primers. TCRdb's table, derived via immunoSEQ multiplex PCR, lists solely in-frame clones and lacks some. V, J and clone size were drawn from that table, and D and trimming were deduced from the DNA. This table holds roughly 66,000 clones, approximately 90% found once. The CDR3 covers 15 residues. The germline V gene encodes CDR1 SGHTA and CDR2 FQGNSA. V lost 1 base to trimming and J lost 0 bases, with 7 bases between them. This receptor was obtained from a human donor in a cohort sampled during active COVID-19. The sequencing sample was made of peripheral blood. V and J are TRBV7-2 and TRBJ1-5; maybe TRBD1 (6 bases). The DNA of the CDR3 is TGTGCCAGCAGCTTAGGACAGGTTAGCAATCAGCCCCAGCATTTT. This translates into CASSLGQVSNQPQHF.